This entry lists 13 T cell receptor beta chains sequenced from one sample in a study of blood T cell repertoires in COVID-19. TCRdb keeps only in-frame clones here, not all; method: immunoSEQ multiplex PCR. The sample holds about 170,000 clones, over 80% seen once. The sample was peripheral blood. These receptors originate from an elderly woman with active or convalescent COVID-19.

The genes are TRBV10-2 and TRBJ1-3; D is perhaps TRBD1 (6 bases). The CDR3 has 14 residues. Between the trimmed V and J ends, which lost 6 bases and 2 bases, there was a span of 11 bases. The V gene's germline CDR1 is WSHSY and CDR2 SAAADI. The CDR3 region is CASRQGLAGNTIYF. CDR3 in DNA: TGCGCCAGCAGACAGGGTTTAGCTGGAAACACCATATATTTT.

This clone has just a few counts. The chain has TRBV10-3 and TRBJ1-1; D call uncertain. V was shortened by 10 bases and J by 3 bases, with 15 bases between the two germline ends. Per germline, CDR1 ENHRY and CDR2 SYGVKD. The CDR3 length is 13 residues. The CDR3 loop is CATKPNGDTEAFF. CDR3 sequence (DNA): TGTGCCACCAAGCCAAACGGTGACACTGAAGCTTTCTTT.

V is TRBV11-3 and J is TRBJ1-3, with D perhaps matching TRBD1 (5 bases). CDR1 and CDR2 (germline): SGHNT, YENEEA. The CDR3 runs to 16 residues. V lost 2 bases to trimming and J lost 0 bases, with 11 bases between them. For the CDR3, the DNA is TGTGCCAGCAGCTTAAGGTCGGGACTCTCTGGAAACACCATATATTTT. Amino acid sequence: CASSLRSGLSGNTIYF.

The chain combines TRBV6-1 with TRBJ1-5, with 9 bases aligning to TRBD1. This CDR3 has 16 residues. V lost 2 bases to trimming and J lost 2 bases; unmatched junction nucleotides: 4. Per the germline V gene, CDR1 is MNHNS and CDR2 is SASEGT. CDR3 protein: CASSELRDRGNQPQHF. DNA of the CDR3: TGTGCCAGCAGTGAATTACGGGACAGGGGCAATCAGCCCCAGCATTTT.

The chain is built from TRBV28 and TRBJ2-1; 12 bases agree with TRBD2. Trimming at V came to 8 bases and at J to 9 bases, leaving 14 bases not matched to a gene. In germline, CDR1 is MDHEN, CDR2 SYDVKM. This CDR3 region has 16 residues. The CDR3 region is CASSALLAGGRIEQFF. The CDR3 coding sequence is TGTGCCAGCTCCGCCTTACTAGCGGGGGGCCGTATTGAGCAGTTCTTC.

For the CDR3, the DNA is TGTGCCAGCACCACCTTCGAGGGGGGGGATACAGATACGCAGTATTTT. The encoded protein is CASTTFEGGDTDTQYF. This chain links TRBV11-1 with TRBJ2-3; the D gene is possibly TRBD2 (7 bases). Germline-derived CDR1 and CDR2 are SGHAT and FQDESV (reference sequence). V dropped 7 bases and J dropped 3 bases, with 20 bases sitting between them. The CDR3 sequence is 16 residues long.

The chain carries TRBV19 and TRBJ1-5; D gene unclear. Germline V gene sequence: CDR1 LNHDA, CDR2 SQIVND (reference sequence). V lost 7 bases and J 1 base, leaving 20 bases between the germline ends. CDR3 length: 17 amino acids. The CDR3 is CASTLSGPGKSNQPQHF. The CDR3 DNA sequence: TGTGCCAGTACCCTCTCAGGCCCCGGCAAGAGCAATCAGCCCCAGCATTTT. The full variable domain, rest sourced from reference TRBV19 and TRBJ1-5, is DGGITQSPKYLFRKEGQNVTLSCEQNLNHDAMYWYRQDPGQGLRLIYYSQIVNDFQKGDIAEGYSVSREKKESFPLTVTSAQKNPTAFYLCASTLSGPGKSNQPQHFGDGTRLSIL.

The chain joins TRBV28 to TRBJ2-3; 9 bases align to TRBD2. There are 14 residues in the CDR3. V dropped 5 bases and J dropped 5; count of bases not matched to a gene: 5. In germline, CDR1 is MDHEN, CDR2 SYDVKM. The CDR3 DNA follows: TGTGCCAGCAGTACAGGGACTAGCTTAGATACGCAGTATTTT. Translating it yields CASSTGTSLDTQYF.

The chain combines TRBV6-1 with TRBJ2-7; 9 nucleotides match TRBD1. The CDR3 length is 16 residues. The V gene's germline CDR1 is MNHNS and CDR2 SASEGT. V lost 3 bases, J lost 4 bases, and 10 bases stayed unmatched. As DNA, the CDR3 is TGTGCCAGCAGTGACCCCTCGACAGGGGGTAGGTACGAGCAGTACTTC. Amino acids: CASSDPSTGGRYEQYF.

This clone showed up just once. The chain carries TRBV7-3 and TRBJ2-2, with 13 positions matching TRBD2. Looked up from germline, CDR1 is SGHTA and CDR2 is FQGTGA. The junction had 4 bases not matched to a gene; V was cut back by 5 bases and J by 1 base. This CDR3 has 17 residues. CDR3 bases: TGTGCCAGCAGCCCTAGACTAGCGGGGGGGAACACCGGGGAGCTGTTTTTT. This translates into CASSPRLAGGNTGELFF.

This chain connects TRBV27 to TRBJ2-3; weak D call: TRBD1 (6 bases). Germline CDR1 MNHEY, CDR2 SMNVEV (reference sequence). Trimming left V 2 bases short and J 3 bases short, with 6 bases between. The CDR3 covers 13 residues. In nucleotides, the CDR3 is TGTGCCAGCAGTTTAAGGGGGACAGATACGCAGTATTTT. Its protein product is CASSLRGTDTQYF.

V usage is TRBV10-3 and J usage is TRBJ1-4, with D possibly TRBD1 on 6 matching bases. CDR3 size: 15 residues. V lost 0 bases and J lost 5, with 10 bases in between. In germline, CDR1 is ENHRY, CDR2 SYGVKD. The CDR3 reads CAISESGGPNEKLFF. The CDR3 DNA sequence: TGTGCCATCAGTGAGTCGGGGGGGCCAAATGAAAAACTGTTTTTT.

The chain couples TRBV3-1 (or the pseudogene TRBV3-2) to TRBJ1-4, with D unclear. The CDR3 loop spans 14 amino acids. V was trimmed by 6 bases and J by 1 base, leaving 9 bases between them. The germline V gene encodes CDR1 LGHDT and CDR2 YNNKEL (reference sequence). The CDR3 nucleotides read TGTGCCAGCAGAGGTGGAGTAACTAATGAAAAACTGTTTTTT. Translating gives CASRGGVTNEKLFF.